This T cell receptor beta chain was profiled in a study of shared clonotypes between healthy human individuals. Per the germline V gene, CDR1 is MDHEN and CDR2 is SYDVKM. V lost 4 bases to trimming and J lost 7 bases, with 10 bases between them. The CDR3 contains 13 residues. Sequencing was performed with immunoSEQ multiplex PCR; in TCRdb, only in-frame clones are kept and a portion is missing. The sample lists some 500,000 clones, more than 95% occurring once. The clonotype originates from a young woman in good health. The chain has TRBV28 and TRBJ2-2; D may be TRBD2 (5 bases). The material sequenced was naive CD4+ T cells sorted from blood. Subset given: CD45RA+ positively selected. The CDR3 DNA reads as TGTGCCAGCAGTTCCACGGGGTACGGGGAGCTGTTTTTT. This translates into CASSSTGYGELFF.